Listed here are 29 T cell receptor beta chains from one sample, sequenced in a study of T cell responses to AZD1222 COVID-19 vaccine. Clones were sequenced by immunoSEQ multiplex PCR, and TCRdb holds only the in-frame ones, with some missing. The sample consists of about 160,000 clones, roughly nine tenths of them appearing once. The source was peripheral blood, collected on day 0 of AZD1222 vaccination. These receptors were collected from an adult in good health.

The chain joins TRBV12-5 to TRBJ1-1, with a tentative D call TRBD1 (6 bases). The CDR3 spans 12 residues. Germline V gives CDR1 LGHNT, CDR2 FRNRAP. V was pared by 6 bases and J by 10 bases, with 15 bases between. The CDR3 DNA sequence: TGTGCTAGTGGCCCCGGAAGGGGGGCAGCTTTCTTT. This sequence encodes CASGPGRGAAFF.

This chain connects TRBV11-2 to TRBJ2-1; D is uncertain. Trimming removed 3 bases from V and 8 bases from J, with 8 bases in between. Germline V gene sequence: CDR1 SGHAT, CDR2 FQNNGV. The CDR3 runs to 12 residues. The CDR3 DNA reads TGTGCCAGCAGCTTTGGTAGCCATGAGCAGTTCTTC. It codes for CASSFGSHEQFF.

The genes are TRBV30 and TRBJ2-2, with D hard to call. CDR3 size: 15 residues. Between the trimmed V and J ends, which lost 4 bases and 0 bases, there was a span of 12 bases. Germline values: CDR1 GTSNPN, CDR2 SVGIG (reference sequence). DNA for the CDR3: TGTGCCTGGAAACTAAAAGCAACGAACACCGGGGAGCTGTTTTTT. This sequence encodes CAWKLKATNTGELFF.

This rearrangement joins TRBV7-2 to TRBJ1-6; tentatively, D is TRBD1 (5 bases). Trimming removed 4 bases from V and 8 bases from J, with 18 bases in between. The germline V gene has CDR1 SGHTA and CDR2 FQGNSA. The CDR3 extends over 16 amino acids. The CDR3 here is CASSSQAGEYHSPLHF. The CDR3 nucleotides read TGTGCCAGCAGCTCTCAAGCGGGGGAGTATCATTCACCCCTCCACTTT.

The rearrangement joins TRBV28 to TRBJ1-1, with 8 nucleotides matching TRBD1. After removal of 5 bases from V and 0 bases from J, the junction contained 2 bases not matched to a gene. The CDR3 extends over 14 amino acids. Per germline, CDR1 MDHEN and CDR2 SYDVKM. The DNA for the CDR3 is TGTGCCAGCAGTCCCAGGGGGCTGAACACTGAAGCTTTCTTT. Translating it yields CASSPRGLNTEAFF. Based on the CDR3 plus reference TRBV28 and TRBJ1-1, the full variable domain is DVKVTQSSRYLVKRTGEKVFLECVQDMDHENMFWYRQDPGLGLRLIYFSYDVKMKEKGDIPEGYSVSREKKERFSLILESASTNQTSMYLCASSPRGLNTEAFFGQGTRLTVV.

The chain couples TRBV25-1 to TRBJ2-7; no reliable D call. Trimming removed 4 bases at V and 8 bases at J, with 9 bases between. Per germline, CDR1 MGHDK and CDR2 SYGVNS. The length of the CDR3 is 11 residues. The CDR3 region is CASSALAQQYF. CDR3 nucleotide sequence: TGTGCCAGCAGTGCTTTGGCCCAGCAGTACTTC.

This chain joins TRBV7-2 and TRBJ1-4; TRBD1 might be the D (6 bases). The V gene's germline CDR1 is SGHTA and CDR2 FQGNSA. The CDR3 runs to 16 residues. V was shortened by 1 base and J by 6 bases, with 15 bases between the two germline ends. As DNA, the CDR3 is TGTGCCAGCAGCTTAGTAGGGGGGTGGTCGGATGAAAAACTGTTTTTT. This sequence encodes CASSLVGGWSDEKLFF.

The gene calls are TRBV3-1 (or the pseudogene TRBV3-2) and TRBJ1-4; D is undetermined. CDR3 length equals 13 residues. Between the trimmed V and J ends, which lost 4 bases and 8 bases, there was a span of 11 bases. Germline V gives CDR1 LGHDT, CDR2 YNNKEL (reference sequence). The CDR3 loop reads CASSLRTAEKLFF. The CDR3 DNA reads as TGTGCCAGCAGCCTCCGGACGGCCGAAAAACTGTTTTTT.

J is TRBJ2-5 and V is TRBV15; TRBD2 matches at 8 bases. V lost 5 bases, J lost 2 bases, and 4 bases stayed unmatched. Germline CDR1 is LNHNV and CDR2 is YYDKDF (reference sequence). The CDR3 runs to 14 residues. DNA of the CDR3: TGTGCCACCAGCGAAGCGGGAGTGCAAGAGACCCAGTACTTC. This gives the protein CATSEAGVQETQYF. Combining the CDR3 with reference TRBV15 and TRBJ2-5 gives the whole variable domain DAMVIQNPRYQVTQFGKPVTLSCSQTLNHNVMYWYQQKSSQAPKLLFHYYDKDFNNEADTPDNFQSRRPNTSFCFLDIRSPGLGDTAMYLCATSEAGVQETQYFGPGTRLLVL.

The chain carries TRBV7-9 and TRBJ1-2, with a possible D match to TRBD1 (6 bases). The CDR3 totals 14 residues. Germline loops: CDR1 SEHNR, CDR2 FQNEAQ (reference sequence). V lost 5 bases, J lost 6 bases, and 16 bases lay in between. The CDR3: CASSRRQDPDGYTF. Written as DNA, the CDR3 is TGTGCCAGCAGCCGCCGACAGGACCCGGATGGCTACACCTTC.

V usage is TRBV6-2 or TRBV6-3 and J usage is TRBJ1-1, with D uncertain. Deletions cut 3 bases from V and 6 bases from J, with 8 bases between. Germline V CDR1 and CDR2: MNHEY, SVGEGT. The CDR3 has 12 amino acids. For the CDR3, the DNA is TGTGCCAGCAGTTATCGAGGAGCTGAAGCTTTCTTT. The encoded protein is CASSYRGAEAFF.

The V gene is TRBV7-2, the J gene TRBJ2-7; 10 positions match TRBD2. The germline gives CDR1 SGHTA, CDR2 FQGNSA. V was clipped by 1 base and J by 3 bases; unmatched bases: 3. This CDR3 contains 15 residues. CDR3 sequence reads: CASSLVASGGYEQYF. The CDR3 nucleotides are TGTGCCAGCAGCTTAGTGGCTAGCGGGGGCTACGAGCAGTACTTC.

This chain joins TRBV19 and TRBJ2-2, with D perhaps matching TRBD1 (5 bases). The CDR3 spans 15 residues. V lost 0 bases, J lost 8 bases, and 13 bases lay in between. The germline CDR1 and CDR2 sequences are LNHDA and SQIVND (reference sequence). CDR3 amino acids: CASSIDLYRPGELFF. CDR3 DNA sequence: TGTGCCAGTAGTATAGATTTGTACAGGCCGGGGGAGCTGTTTTTT.

This chain connects TRBV10-3 to TRBJ1-6, with 9 bases lining up with TRBD1. Unmatched junction bases numbered 14, after V lost 6 bases and J lost 5 bases. The length of the CDR3 is 18 residues. Germline CDR1 reads ENHRY; CDR2 reads SYGVKD. Written as DNA, the CDR3 is TGTGCCATCAGGATGGGACAGGGAGATTTGCGAGATAATTCACCCCTCCACTTT. Amino acids: CAIRMGQGDLRDNSPLHF.

This clone was counted once. The rearrangement joins TRBV7-2 to TRBJ1-6; D gene ambiguous. Looked up from germline, CDR1 is SGHTA and CDR2 is FQGNSA. This CDR3 comprises 15 residues. V lost 1 base, J lost 7 bases, and 11 bases lay in between. Written as DNA, the CDR3 is TGTGCCAGCAGCTTAGATCGGGGAAGGAATTCACCCCTCCACTTT. Protein product: CASSLDRGRNSPLHF. Full variable domain (rest looked up from reference TRBV7-2 and TRBJ1-6): GAGVSQSPSNKVTEKGKDVELRCDPISGHTALYWYRQSLGQGLEFLIYFQGNSAPDKSGLPSDRFSAERTGGSVSTLTIQRTQQEDSAVYLCASSLDRGRNSPLHFGNGTRLTVT.

The chain is built from TRBV29-1 and TRBJ1-1; D not certain. V was pared by 8 bases and J by 4 bases, with 14 bases between. The CDR3 is made up of 12 amino acids. Germline CDR1 is SQVTM and CDR2 is ANQGSEA. CDR3 sequence reads: CSSNKGGTEAFF. Written as DNA, the CDR3 is TGCAGCTCGAACAAGGGTGGCACTGAAGCTTTCTTT.

The rearrangement links TRBV7-9 to TRBJ2-1; TRBD1 agrees at 9 bases. The V gene end was trimmed by 1 base and the J gene end by 6 bases; junction bases not matched to a gene: 10. This CDR3 has 17 residues. Germline lookup yields CDR1 SEHNR and CDR2 FQNEAQ (reference sequence). The chain's CDR3 is CASSLVTGTGTLNEQFF. CDR3 coding DNA: TGTGCCAGCAGCTTAGTCACCGGGACAGGGACCCTCAATGAGCAGTTCTTC.

This chain links TRBV19 with TRBJ2-3; the match to TRBD2 covers 14 bases. CDR3 length equals 16 residues. The V gene end was trimmed by 4 bases and the J gene end by 4 bases; junction bases not matched to a gene: 4. The germline V gene has CDR1 LNHDA and CDR2 SQIVND (reference sequence). The CDR3 DNA reads TGTGCCAGTAGTAGGACTAGCGGGAGGAGCGCAGATACGCAGTATTTT. Encoded protein: CASSRTSGRSADTQYF.

J is TRBJ2-7 and V is TRBV5-4; D possibly corresponds to TRBD2 (7 bases). Germline V gene data show CDR1 as SGHNT and CDR2 as YYREEE (reference sequence). Deletions cut 0 bases from V and 3 bases from J, with 13 bases between. CDR3 length equals 15 residues. CDR3 in amino acids: CASSLGTGRVYEQYF. DNA for the CDR3: TGTGCCAGCAGCTTGGGCACAGGGAGGGTCTACGAGCAGTACTTC.

The chain recombines TRBV12-5 with TRBJ2-3; TRBD2 matches at 8 bases. Germline trimming cut 5 bases from V and 1 base from J; bases unmatched to any gene: 11. Germline CDR1 reads LGHNT; CDR2 reads FRNRAP. The CDR3 totals 17 residues. Here the CDR3 reads CASGLGSPGLGTDTQYF. As DNA, the CDR3 is TGTGCTAGTGGTCTGGGATCCCCGGGACTAGGCACAGATACGCAGTATTTT.

This clone has just one count. DNA of the CDR3: TGTGCCAGCAGCGTACTATCGGTGGCCGGGGAGCTGTTTTTT. Translating gives CASSVLSVAGELFF. The chain links TRBV11-2 to TRBJ2-2; D ambiguous. This CDR3 spans 14 amino acids. Germline V lookup: CDR1 SGHAT, CDR2 FQNNGV. V dropped 5 bases and J dropped 6 bases, with 13 bases sitting between them.

As concerns this clone: The same CDR3 is also encoded by other DNA sequences in this sample. The chain carries TRBV18 and TRBJ1-1; D perhaps matches TRBD1 (5 bases). This CDR3 contains 15 residues. Trimming left V 3 bases short and J 0 bases short, with 11 bases between. Germline V gene sequence: CDR1 KGHSH, CDR2 LQKENI. The CDR3 DNA follows: TGTGCCAGCTCACCTTCAGGGACGGTGAACACTGAAGCTTTCTTT. It translates to CASSPSGTVNTEAFF.

This chain joins TRBV9 and TRBJ2-7, with 8 bases lining up with TRBD1. The CDR3 is made up of 14 amino acids. The ends lost 3 bases at V and 8 bases at J; junction bases unmatched: 10. Per germline, CDR1 SGDLS and CDR2 YYNGEE. The CDR3 here is CASSGSSQGVKQYF. The CDR3 nucleotides are TGTGCCAGCAGCGGATCCTCACAGGGGGTCAAGCAGTACTTC. Complete variable domain (other parts from reference TRBV9 and TRBJ2-7): DSGVTQTPKHLITATGQRVTLRCSPRSGDLSVYWYQQSLDQGLQFLIQYYNGEERAKGNILERFSAQQFPDLHSELNLSSLELGDSALYFCASSGSSQGVKQYFGPGTRLTVT.

Written as DNA, the CDR3 is TGTGCCAGCAGCGTATCGTCGCGTTTGGAGGAGACCCAGTACTTC. Its translation: CASSVSSRLEETQYF. V usage is TRBV9 and J usage is TRBJ2-5; D is uncertain. The CDR3 runs 15 residues. Deletions cut 1 base from V and 5 bases from J, with 15 bases between. Germline loops: CDR1 SGDLS, CDR2 YYNGEE.

This clone was counted once. The chain's CDR3 is CASSSRLAGGYETQYF. The CDR3 DNA sequence: TGTGCCAGCAGCTCCCGACTAGCGGGAGGTTATGAGACCCAGTACTTC. The chain is built from TRBV9 and TRBJ2-5, with 13 positions matching TRBD2. Germline V lookup: CDR1 SGDLS, CDR2 YYNGEE. The CDR3 loop spans 16 amino acids. J was trimmed by 5 bases and V by 4 bases; bases with no gene match: 8.

The chain combines TRBV10-2 with TRBJ2-2; 9 positions match TRBD2. This CDR3 has 16 residues. Trimming cost V 0 bases and J 5 bases; bases outside gene matches: 4. CDR1 WSHSY and CDR2 SAAADI come from the germline V gene. CDR3 loop: CASSESRGGATGELFF. CDR3 DNA: TGCGCCAGCAGTGAGTCTCGCGGGGGGGCAACCGGGGAGCTGTTTTTT.

The genes are TRBV11-2 and TRBJ1-5; D may be TRBD1 (5 bases). Per germline, CDR1 SGHAT and CDR2 FQNNGV. Trimming pared 3 bases from V and 7 bases from J, leaving 16 bases between. The CDR3 extends over 15 amino acids. The CDR3 reads CASSFSGRADQPQHF. The CDR3 DNA is TGTGCCAGCAGCTTCTCGGGCAGGGCGGACCAGCCCCAGCATTTT.

As for this clone: This sample includes further DNA sequences coding for the same CDR3. The chain has TRBV19 and TRBJ1-5; no reliable D call. With 1 base removed from V and 6 bases from J, the gap between germline ends came to 4 bases. CDR3 size: 12 residues. Germline V lookup: CDR1 LNHDA, CDR2 SQIVND (reference sequence). Here the CDR3 reads CASSIGGQPQHF. DNA for the CDR3: TGTGCCAGTAGTATAGGAGGTCAGCCCCAGCATTTT.

This clone was recorded many times. The V call is TRBV4-2, the J call TRBJ2-3; D gene uncertain. The CDR3 is 16 amino acids. Germline-derived CDR1 and CDR2 are LGHNA and YNFKEQ. Trimming took off 0 bases at V and 4 bases at J, with 14 bases between the two ends. In nucleotides, the CDR3 is TGTGCCAGCAGCCAAGACGCAGGTGGTGGGGCAGATACGCAGTATTTT. This translates into CASSQDAGGGADTQYF.